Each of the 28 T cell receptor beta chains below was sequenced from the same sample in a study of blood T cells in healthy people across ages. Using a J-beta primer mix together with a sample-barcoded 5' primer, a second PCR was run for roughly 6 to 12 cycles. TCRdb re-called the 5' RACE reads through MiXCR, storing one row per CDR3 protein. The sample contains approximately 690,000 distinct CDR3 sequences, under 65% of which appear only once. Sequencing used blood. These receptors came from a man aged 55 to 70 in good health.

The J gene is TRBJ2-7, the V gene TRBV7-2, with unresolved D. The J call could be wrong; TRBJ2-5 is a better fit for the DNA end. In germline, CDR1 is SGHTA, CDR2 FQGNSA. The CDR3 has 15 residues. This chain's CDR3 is CASSLGLLLVKTQYF. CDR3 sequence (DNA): TGTGCCAGCAGCTTGGGTTTACTACTCGTGAAGACCCAGTACTTC.

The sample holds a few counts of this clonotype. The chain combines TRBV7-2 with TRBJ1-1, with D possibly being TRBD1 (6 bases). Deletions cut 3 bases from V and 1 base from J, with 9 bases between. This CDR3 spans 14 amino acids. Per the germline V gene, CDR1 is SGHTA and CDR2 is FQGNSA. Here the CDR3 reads CASSFTGRNTEAFF. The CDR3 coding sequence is TGTGCCAGCAGCTTCACAGGGAGGAACACTGAAGCTTTCTTT.

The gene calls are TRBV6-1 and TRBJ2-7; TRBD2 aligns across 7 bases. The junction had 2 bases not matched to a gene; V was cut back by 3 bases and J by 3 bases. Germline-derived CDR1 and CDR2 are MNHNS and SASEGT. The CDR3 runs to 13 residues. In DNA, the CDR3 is TGTGCCAGCAGTGAGGCTAGCGGCTACGAGCAGTACTTC. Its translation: CASSEASGYEQYF.

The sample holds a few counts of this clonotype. CDR3 sequence reads: CASSEVAGVSYEQYF. The DNA for the CDR3 is TGTGCCAGCAGCGAGGTAGCGGGGGTCTCCTACGAGCAGTACTTC. J is TRBJ2-7 and V is TRBV7-2; 9 bases agree with TRBD2. J was trimmed by 0 bases and V by 5 bases; bases with no gene match: 5. CDR3 size: 15 residues. Germline V lookup: CDR1 SGHTA, CDR2 FQGNSA.

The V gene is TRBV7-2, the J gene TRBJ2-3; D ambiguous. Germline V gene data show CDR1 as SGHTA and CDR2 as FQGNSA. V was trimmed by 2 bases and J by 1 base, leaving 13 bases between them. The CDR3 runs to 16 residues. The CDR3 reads CASSLIGSWGTDTQYF. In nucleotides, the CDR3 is TGTGCCAGCAGCTTAATAGGCTCCTGGGGCACAGATACGCAGTATTTT.

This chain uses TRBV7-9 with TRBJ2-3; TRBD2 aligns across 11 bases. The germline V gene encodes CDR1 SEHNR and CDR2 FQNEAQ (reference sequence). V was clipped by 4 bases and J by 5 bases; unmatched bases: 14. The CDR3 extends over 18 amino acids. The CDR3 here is CASSSGTSGSLGIDTQYF. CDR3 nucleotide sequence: TGTGCCAGCAGCTCCGGGACTAGCGGATCCCTTGGCATAGATACGCAGTATTTT.

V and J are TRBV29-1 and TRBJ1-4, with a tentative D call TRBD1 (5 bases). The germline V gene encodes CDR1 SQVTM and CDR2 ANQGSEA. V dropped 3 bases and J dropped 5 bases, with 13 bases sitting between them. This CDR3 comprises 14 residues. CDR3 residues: CSVEGGTGNEKLFF. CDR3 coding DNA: TGCAGCGTTGAGGGGGGAACAGGAAATGAAAAACTGTTTTTT.

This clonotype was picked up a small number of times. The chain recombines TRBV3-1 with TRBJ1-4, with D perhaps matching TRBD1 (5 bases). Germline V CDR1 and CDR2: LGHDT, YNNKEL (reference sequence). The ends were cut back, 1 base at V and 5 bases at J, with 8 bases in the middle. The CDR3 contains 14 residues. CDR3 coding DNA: TGTGCCAGCAGCCAAGCTTGGGGGAATGAAAAACTGTTTTTT. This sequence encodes CASSQAWGNEKLFF.

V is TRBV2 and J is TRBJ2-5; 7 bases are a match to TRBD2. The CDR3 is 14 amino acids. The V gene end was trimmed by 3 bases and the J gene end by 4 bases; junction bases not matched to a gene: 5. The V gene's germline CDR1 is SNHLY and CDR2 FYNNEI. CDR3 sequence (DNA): TGTGCCAGCAGTGACACGGCTAGCGGAGAGACCCAGTACTTC. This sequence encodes CASSDTASGETQYF.

CDR3 sequence (DNA): TGCGCCAGCAGCCGCCGTCCTAGCGGGGGGGCCTACAATGAGCAGTTCTTC. Translation gives CASSRRPSGGAYNEQFF. The V gene is TRBV5-1, the J gene TRBJ2-1, with TRBD2 matching 12 bases. Germline CDR1 is SGHRS and CDR2 is YFSETQ. The CDR3 covers 17 residues. V dropped 4 bases and J dropped 2; count of bases not matched to a gene: 7.

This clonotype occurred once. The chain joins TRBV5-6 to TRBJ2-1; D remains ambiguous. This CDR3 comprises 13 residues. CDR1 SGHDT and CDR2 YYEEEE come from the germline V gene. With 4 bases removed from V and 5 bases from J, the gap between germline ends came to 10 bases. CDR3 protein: CASSLGWDNEQFF. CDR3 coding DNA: TGTGCCAGCAGCCTTGGATGGGACAATGAGCAGTTCTTC.

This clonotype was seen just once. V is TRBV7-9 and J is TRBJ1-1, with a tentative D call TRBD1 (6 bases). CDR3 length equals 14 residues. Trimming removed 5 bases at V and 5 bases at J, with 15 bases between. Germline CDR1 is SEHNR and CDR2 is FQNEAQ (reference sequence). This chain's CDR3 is CASSPGQPSTEAFF. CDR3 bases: TGTGCCAGCAGCCCCGGACAGCCTTCTACTGAAGCTTTCTTT.

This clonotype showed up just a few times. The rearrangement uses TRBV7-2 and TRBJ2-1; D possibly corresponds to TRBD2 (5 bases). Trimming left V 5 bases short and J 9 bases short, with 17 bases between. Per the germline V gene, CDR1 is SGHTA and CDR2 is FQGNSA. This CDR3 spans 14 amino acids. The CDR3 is CASSPRSYRGEQFF. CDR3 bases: TGTGCCAGCAGCCCCCGGTCCTATCGGGGTGAGCAGTTCTTC.

In DNA form, the CDR3 reads TGTGCCAGCAGTCGATCGGGACAGCCATCCTACAATGAGCAGTTCTTC. Translating gives CASSRSGQPSYNEQFF. This chain connects TRBV6-1 to TRBJ2-1, with 7 nucleotides matching TRBD1. CDR1 MNHNS and CDR2 SASEGT come from the germline V gene. The CDR3 is made up of 16 amino acids. Unmatched junction bases numbered 8, after V lost 5 bases and J lost 1 base.

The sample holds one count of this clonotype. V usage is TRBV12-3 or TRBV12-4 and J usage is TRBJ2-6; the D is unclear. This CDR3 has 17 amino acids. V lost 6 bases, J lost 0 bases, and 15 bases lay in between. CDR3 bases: TGTGCCAGCAGACCTCTCTTACAGAGCTCTGGGGCCAACGTCCTGACTTTC. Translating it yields CASRPLLQSSGANVLTF.

The CDR3 here is CASKGSEGTLYNEQFF. CDR3 nucleotide sequence: TGTGCCAGCAAGGGGTCGGAGGGGACTCTCTACAATGAGCAGTTCTTC. This sequence joins TRBV2 and TRBJ2-1; D is perhaps TRBD2 (6 bases). Between the trimmed V and J ends, which lost 7 bases and 3 bases, there was a span of 19 bases. Germline-derived CDR1 and CDR2 are SNHLY and FYNNEI. CDR3 length: 16 residues.

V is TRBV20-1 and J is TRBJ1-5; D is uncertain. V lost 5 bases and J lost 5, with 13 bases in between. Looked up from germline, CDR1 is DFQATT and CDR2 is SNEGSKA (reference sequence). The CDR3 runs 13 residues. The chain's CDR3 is CSAALNSDQPQHF. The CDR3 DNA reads TGCAGTGCTGCGCTAAACAGTGATCAGCCCCAGCATTTT.

The CDR3 DNA reads TGTGCCAGCAGGACTAGCGTTAACGGTGAGCAGTTCTTC. Its translation: CASRTSVNGEQFF. V gene TRBV6-6 combines with J gene TRBJ2-1; 8 bases fit TRBD2. J was trimmed by 9 bases and V by 6 bases; bases with no gene match: 7. CDR1 and CDR2 from the germline V gene are MNHNY and SVGAGI (reference sequence). The CDR3 is 13 amino acids.

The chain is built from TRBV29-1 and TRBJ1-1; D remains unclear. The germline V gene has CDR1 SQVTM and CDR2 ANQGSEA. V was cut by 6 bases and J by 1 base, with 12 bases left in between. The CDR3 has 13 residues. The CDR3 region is CSVPTGPNTEAFF. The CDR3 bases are TGCAGCGTACCCACCGGGCCGAACACTGAAGCTTTCTTT.

DNA for the CDR3: TGTGCCAGCTCCAGAGGGAGGTTCGGCACTGAAGCTTTCTTT. The encoded protein is CASSRGRFGTEAFF. The genes are TRBV27 and TRBJ1-1, with D unresolved. Germline CDR1 reads MNHEY; CDR2 reads SMNVEV (reference sequence). This CDR3 is built from 14 residues. V lost 8 bases, J lost 4 bases, and 17 bases lay in between.

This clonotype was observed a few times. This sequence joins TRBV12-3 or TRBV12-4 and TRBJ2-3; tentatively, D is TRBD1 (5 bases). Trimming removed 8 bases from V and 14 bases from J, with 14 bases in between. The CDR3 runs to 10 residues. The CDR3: CASGAAAPYF. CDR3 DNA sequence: TGTGCCAGCGGGGCGGCCGCCCCGTATTTT.

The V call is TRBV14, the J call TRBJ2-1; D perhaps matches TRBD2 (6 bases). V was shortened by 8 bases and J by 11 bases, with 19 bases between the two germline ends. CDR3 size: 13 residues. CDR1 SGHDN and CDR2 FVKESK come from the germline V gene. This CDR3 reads CASGSQLGGKQFF. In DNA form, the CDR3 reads TGTGCCAGCGGCAGCCAGCTGGGGGGTAAGCAGTTCTTC. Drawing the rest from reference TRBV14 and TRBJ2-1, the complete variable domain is EAGVTQFPSHSVIEKGQTVTLRCDPISGHDNLYWYRRVMGKEIKFLLHFVKESKQDESGMPNNRFLAERTGGTYSTLKVQPAELEDSGVYFCASGSQLGGKQFFGPGTRLTVL.

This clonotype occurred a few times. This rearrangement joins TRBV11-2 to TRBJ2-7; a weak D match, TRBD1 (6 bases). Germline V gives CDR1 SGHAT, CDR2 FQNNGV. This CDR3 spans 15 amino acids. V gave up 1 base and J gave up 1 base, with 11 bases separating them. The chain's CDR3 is CASSLGPRGSYEQYF. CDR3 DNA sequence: TGTGCCAGCAGCTTAGGCCCCAGGGGATCCTACGAGCAGTACTTC.

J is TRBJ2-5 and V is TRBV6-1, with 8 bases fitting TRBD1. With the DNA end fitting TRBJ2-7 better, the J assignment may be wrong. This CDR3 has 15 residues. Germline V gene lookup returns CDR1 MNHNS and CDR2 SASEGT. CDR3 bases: TGTGCCAGTTTTTTCTCCGAGGACAGGGTAGGCGAGCAGTACTTC. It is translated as CASFFSEDRVGEQYF.

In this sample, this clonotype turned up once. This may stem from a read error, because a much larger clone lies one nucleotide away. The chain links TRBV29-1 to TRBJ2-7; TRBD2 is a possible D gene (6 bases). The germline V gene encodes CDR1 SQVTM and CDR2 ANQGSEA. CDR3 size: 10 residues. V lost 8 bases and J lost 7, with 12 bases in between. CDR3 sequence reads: CSLNGGEQYF. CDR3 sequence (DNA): TGCAGCCTAAACGGGGGTGAGCAGTACTTC.

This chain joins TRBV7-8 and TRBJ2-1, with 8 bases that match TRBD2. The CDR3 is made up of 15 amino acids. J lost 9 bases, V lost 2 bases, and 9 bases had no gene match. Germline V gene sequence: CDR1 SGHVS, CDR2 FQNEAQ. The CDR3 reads CASSLYSGGPLEQFF. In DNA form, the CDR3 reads TGTGCCAGCAGCTTATATTCGGGGGGGCCACTTGAGCAGTTCTTC.

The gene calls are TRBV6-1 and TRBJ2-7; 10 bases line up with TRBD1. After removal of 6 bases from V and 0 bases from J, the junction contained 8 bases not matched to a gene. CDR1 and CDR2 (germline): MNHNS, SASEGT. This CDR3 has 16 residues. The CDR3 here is CASSRTGTGDSYEQYF. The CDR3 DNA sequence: TGTGCCAGCAGCCGAACCGGGACAGGGGACTCCTACGAGCAGTACTTC.

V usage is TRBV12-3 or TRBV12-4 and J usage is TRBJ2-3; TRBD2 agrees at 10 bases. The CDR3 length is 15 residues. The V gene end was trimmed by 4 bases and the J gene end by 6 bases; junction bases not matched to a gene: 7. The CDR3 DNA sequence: TGTGCCAGCAGTTCCCCTAGCGGGGGTAGGGATACGCAGTATTTT. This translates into CASSSPSGGRDTQYF.